The 28 T cell receptor beta chains below come from one sample, sequenced in a study of control samples from healthy donors and cancer patients. Clones were read by immunoSEQ multiplex PCR, and TCRdb kept only the in-frame ones, dropping some. The profile shows roughly 100,000 clones, around four fifths of them singletons. Sequences were obtained from blood. All receptors come from a woman aged 50 to 60 in good health.

This rearrangement joins TRBV19 to TRBJ2-3; a possible D gene is TRBD1 (5 bases). Germline assignment: CDR1 LNHDA and CDR2 SQIVND (reference sequence). The CDR3 is 14 residues long. Trimming shortened V by 3 bases and J by 2 bases, and 9 bases separated the two germline ends. CDR3 DNA sequence: TGTGCCAGTAGTATTCTAGGGGACACAGATACGCAGTATTTT. It translates to CASSILGDTDTQYF.

The V gene is TRBV7-2, the J gene TRBJ2-1; no reliable D call. The CDR3 extends over 15 amino acids. In germline, CDR1 is SGHTA, CDR2 FQGNSA. V lost 3 bases to trimming and J lost 1 base, with 10 bases between them. CDR3 nucleotide sequence: TGTGCCAGCAGCTTCCAGACCCGTTCCTACAATGAGCAGTTCTTC. It translates to CASSFQTRSYNEQFF.

The chain has TRBV4-3 and TRBJ1-3, with D possibly matching TRBD1 (5 bases). Between the trimmed V and J ends, which lost 0 bases and 3 bases, there was a span of 9 bases. This CDR3 region has 15 residues. In germline, CDR1 is LGHNA, CDR2 YSLEER. CDR3 sequence reads: CASSQDHTGGNTIYF. CDR3 in DNA: TGCGCCAGCAGCCAAGATCACACAGGTGGAAACACCATATATTTT.

V is TRBV14 and J is TRBJ1-2, with 12 bases lining up with TRBD1. Unmatched junction bases numbered 12, after V lost 0 bases and J lost 4 bases. The CDR3 covers 19 residues. Germline CDR1 and CDR2: SGHDN and FVKESK. CDR3 sequence: CASSQDRGGQGAISYGYTF. CDR3 sequence (DNA): TGTGCCAGCAGCCAAGACCGAGGGGGACAGGGGGCAATAAGCTATGGCTACACCTTC.

The chain uses TRBV4-1 and TRBJ2-1; D remains ambiguous. This CDR3 comprises 14 residues. Between the trimmed V and J ends, which lost 2 bases and 7 bases, there was a span of 12 bases. Germline CDR1 MGHRA, CDR2 YSYEKL. DNA of the CDR3: TGCGCCAGCAGCCAAACCCTGCTTACGAATGAGCAGTTCTTC. This codes for CASSQTLLTNEQFF.

This chain links TRBV12-5 with TRBJ2-7; D is unresolved. The CDR3 contains 12 residues. Trimming removed 5 bases from V and 3 bases from J, with 8 bases in between. Germline-derived CDR1 and CDR2 are LGHNT and FRNRAP. CDR3 nucleotides: TGTGCTAGTGGTCCCAATTTCTACGAGCAGTACTTC. Translating gives CASGPNFYEQYF.

The rearrangement links TRBV9 to TRBJ1-6; no clear D gene. CDR1 is SGDLS and CDR2 is YYNGEE in the germline V gene. Trimming shortened V by 7 bases and J by 4 bases, and 18 bases separated the two germline ends. The CDR3 length is 16 residues. CDR3 DNA sequence: TGTGCCAGCGGACGAGGAGAGGCAGCTTATAATTCACCCCTCCACTTT. Amino acid sequence: CASGRGEAAYNSPLHF.

Here the CDR3 DNA reads TGTGCCAGCAGCGGGGACAGGCGCTACGAGCAGTACTTC. This translates into CASSGDRRYEQYF. This sequence joins TRBV12-3 or TRBV12-4 and TRBJ2-7, with 8 nucleotides matching TRBD1. This CDR3 comprises 13 residues. J lost 3 bases, V lost 6 bases, and 4 bases had no gene match.

The chain joins TRBV4-3 to TRBJ2-1; TRBD2 aligns across 13 bases. The germline V gene has CDR1 LGHNA and CDR2 YSLEER. V shed 3 bases, J shed 5 bases, and the junction held 1 base outside the gene matches. The CDR3 has 15 amino acids. The CDR3 region has the DNA TGCGCCAGCAGCCAGGGACTAGCGGGGAACAATGAGCAGTTCTTC. It specifies CASSQGLAGNNEQFF.

The rearrangement links TRBV4-2 to TRBJ1-2; D gene uncertain. Germline loops: CDR1 LGHNA, CDR2 YNFKEQ. Deletions cut 0 bases from V and 7 bases from J, with 18 bases between. The CDR3 length is 16 residues. The chain's CDR3 is CASSQDIEGSPSGYTF. The CDR3 DNA reads as TGTGCCAGCAGCCAAGATATAGAGGGATCCCCCAGTGGCTACACCTTC.

CDR3 amino acids: CASSQGPLSGIVYEQYF. Here the CDR3 DNA reads TGTGCCAGCAGCCAGGGCCCCCTTAGCGGGATAGTCTACGAGCAGTACTTC. This chain uses TRBV4-2 with TRBJ2-7; 8 nucleotides line up with TRBD2. Losses at the gene ends were 3 bases for V and 3 bases for J; bases not matched to a gene: 13. The germline CDR1 and CDR2 sequences are LGHNA and YNFKEQ. The CDR3 is made up of 17 amino acids.

This clone was seen a few times. The chain has TRBV7-9 and TRBJ1-2; weak D call: TRBD1 (5 bases). V lost 0 bases and J 10 bases, leaving 12 bases between the germline ends. Germline lookup yields CDR1 SEHNR and CDR2 FQNEAQ (reference sequence). This CDR3 is built from 13 residues. This CDR3 is CASSLAQEDHYTF. The CDR3 region has the DNA TGTGCCAGCAGCTTAGCACAGGAAGATCACTACACCTTC. The full variable domain, rest sourced from reference TRBV7-9 and TRBJ1-2, is DTGVSQNPRHKITKRGQNVTFRCDPISEHNRLYWYRQTLGQGPEFLTYFQNEAQLEKSRLLSDRFSAERPKGSFSTLEIQRTEQGDSAMYLCASSLAQEDHYTFGSGTRLTVV.

The rearrangement joins TRBV29-1 to TRBJ2-1; D gene ambiguous. V was shortened by 3 bases and J by 7 bases, with 4 bases between the two germline ends. Looked up from germline, CDR1 is SQVTM and CDR2 is ANQGSEA. The CDR3 totals 10 residues. The CDR3 DNA is TGCAGCGTTGACTTTAATGAGCAGTTCTTC. Translated, it gives CSVDFNEQFF.

This chain uses TRBV7-2 with TRBJ2-2; TRBD2 matches at 7 bases. V trimming: 5 bases; J trimming: 1 base; junction bases outside the gene matches: 10. The CDR3 length is 17 residues. The germline V gene encodes CDR1 SGHTA and CDR2 FQGNSA. CDR3 in DNA: TGTGCCAGCAGCCGGGACTATTTTTCAAAGAACACCGGGGAGCTGTTTTTT. Residues: CASSRDYFSKNTGELFF.

This chain connects TRBV19 to TRBJ2-1; D is uncertain. Germline-derived CDR1 and CDR2 are LNHDA and SQIVND (reference sequence). The CDR3 has 13 amino acids. V gave up 2 bases and J gave up 8 bases, with 10 bases separating them. CDR3 protein: CASSIRVIDEQFF. CDR3 nucleotide sequence: TGTGCCAGTAGTATAAGGGTTATCGATGAGCAGTTCTTC. Filled out from reference TRBV19 and TRBJ2-1, the complete variable domain reads DGGITQSPKYLFRKEGQNVTLSCEQNLNHDAMYWYRQDPGQGLRLIYYSQIVNDFQKGDIAEGYSVSREKKESFPLTVTSAQKNPTAFYLCASSIRVIDEQFFGPGTRLTVL.

This chain links TRBV7-2 with TRBJ2-1, with TRBD2 identical over 9 bases. CDR1 SGHTA and CDR2 FQGNSA come from the germline V gene. Trimming took 3 bases from V and 7 from J; bases not matched to a gene: 7. The CDR3 extends over 15 amino acids. The CDR3: CASSLSGGNLNEQFF. The CDR3 DNA sequence: TGTGCCAGCAGCTTGAGCGGGGGGAATTTGAATGAGCAGTTCTTC.

The chain joins TRBV5-1 to TRBJ2-4, with D possibly matching TRBD2 (5 bases). The CDR3 spans 16 residues. In germline, CDR1 is SGHRS, CDR2 YFSETQ. V dropped 0 bases and J dropped 3 bases, with 13 bases sitting between them. In DNA form, the CDR3 reads TGCGCCAGCAGCTTGGGGTCTGGGGAGTACAAAAACATTCAGTACTTC. Its translation is CASSLGSGEYKNIQYF.

This clone was detected a few times. This chain uses TRBV9 with TRBJ2-1; D ambiguous. CDR3 length: 14 amino acids. V dropped 4 bases and J dropped 3 bases, with 11 bases sitting between them. Germline CDR1 SGDLS, CDR2 YYNGEE. The CDR3 here is CASSTSSDYNEQFF. The CDR3 bases are TGTGCCAGCAGCACGAGCTCCGACTACAATGAGCAGTTCTTC.

DNA for the CDR3: TGTGCCAGCAAACAGGGGGCGGGTGCTCAGCCCCAGCATTTT. It encodes CASKQGAGAQPQHF. The chain couples TRBV10-3 to TRBJ1-5; 9 bases are a match to TRBD1. V trimming: 10 bases; J trimming: 6 bases; junction bases outside the gene matches: 10. CDR1 and CDR2 (germline): ENHRY, SYGVKD. This CDR3 comprises 14 residues.

This chain joins TRBV9 and TRBJ2-7; 11 bases fit TRBD2. The CDR3 is 15 amino acids. V was pared by 3 bases and J by 1 base, with 3 bases of the junction left unmatched. CDR1 is SGDLS and CDR2 is YYNGEE in the germline V gene. CDR3 in DNA: TGTGCCAGCAGCGCCCTAGCGGGAGGATCCTACGAGCAGTACTTC. Translating it yields CASSALAGGSYEQYF. Complete variable domain (other parts from reference TRBV9 and TRBJ2-7): DSGVTQTPKHLITATGQRVTLRCSPRSGDLSVYWYQQSLDQGLQFLIQYYNGEERAKGNILERFSAQQFPDLHSELNLSSLELGDSALYFCASSALAGGSYEQYFGPGTRLTVT.

Ten or more counts support this clone. The V and J genes are TRBV19 and TRBJ2-5, with D possibly being TRBD1 or TRBD2 (5 bases each). V was trimmed by 3 bases and J by 0 bases, leaving 11 bases between them. CDR3 length equals 15 residues. Germline CDR1 is LNHDA and CDR2 is SQIVND (reference sequence). The CDR3 loop reads CASSIGGTNQETQYF. The CDR3 nucleotides read TGTGCCAGTAGTATTGGTGGGACGAACCAAGAGACCCAGTACTTC.

This chain joins TRBV14 and TRBJ1-2; D remains ambiguous. Germline V gene lookup returns CDR1 SGHDN and CDR2 FVKESK. V was trimmed by 3 bases and J by 4 bases, leaving 15 bases between them. This CDR3 spans 15 amino acids. The CDR3 is CASSHHPAQLYGYTF. The CDR3 nucleotides read TGTGCCAGCAGCCATCACCCCGCACAGCTCTATGGCTACACCTTC. The variable domain in full, completed from reference TRBV14 and TRBJ1-2, reads EAGVTQFPSHSVIEKGQTVTLRCDPISGHDNLYWYRRVMGKEIKFLLHFVKESKQDESGMPNNRFLAERTGGTYSTLKVQPAELEDSGVYFCASSHHPAQLYGYTFGSGTRLTVV.

The chain combines TRBV6-5 with TRBJ1-5, with D hard to call. The CDR3 consists of 13 residues. V dropped 7 bases and J dropped 2 bases, with 9 bases sitting between them. Germline CDR1 and CDR2: MNHEY and SVGAGI. DNA of the CDR3: TGTGCCAGCATGGGGTACGGCAATCAGCCCCAGCATTTT. Translated, it gives CASMGYGNQPQHF.

The chain uses TRBV19 and TRBJ1-2; TRBD1 matches at 12 bases. Losses at the gene ends were 6 bases for V and 8 bases for J; bases not matched to a gene: 7. Germline lookup yields CDR1 LNHDA and CDR2 SQIVND (reference sequence). CDR3 length equals 14 residues. The CDR3 is CASSWGQGARGYTF. The CDR3 DNA reads TGTGCCAGTAGCTGGGGACAGGGGGCGCGGGGCTACACCTTC.

V is TRBV6-5 and J is TRBJ1-1; 11 positions agree with TRBD1. With V trimmed by 6 bases and J by 5 bases, 5 bases remained unmatched. This CDR3 region has 14 residues. The V gene's germline CDR1 is MNHEY and CDR2 SVGAGI. CDR3 in DNA: TGTGCCAGCAGGCCCGGGACAGGGGGTACTGAAGCTTTCTTT. Translated: CASRPGTGGTEAFF.

The V and J genes are TRBV2 and TRBJ1-4; 7 nucleotides match TRBD1. J gave up 0 bases and V 4 bases, and 11 bases lay outside the gene matches. CDR3 length: 18 residues. Germline V gene lookup returns CDR1 SNHLY and CDR2 FYNNEI. CDR3 sequence (DNA): TGTGCCAGCAGTGTTTCTAGGGTGCAGGGGGCAACTAATGAAAAACTGTTTTTT. As protein: CASSVSRVQGATNEKLFF. The variable domain in full, completed from reference TRBV2 and TRBJ1-4, reads EPEVTQTPSHQVTQMGQEVILRCVPISNHLYFYWYRQILGQKVEFLVSFYNNEISEKSEIFDDQFSVERPDGSNFTLKIRSTKLEDSAMYFCASSVSRVQGATNEKLFFGSGTQLSVL.

V and J are TRBV7-9 and TRBJ1-3; TRBD1 might be the D (5 bases). Between the trimmed V and J ends, which lost 5 bases and 4 bases, there was a span of 15 bases. Germline lookup yields CDR1 SEHNR and CDR2 FQNEAQ (reference sequence). The length of the CDR3 is 15 residues. CDR3 amino acids: CASSPYTGGGNTIYF. The DNA of the CDR3 is TGTGCCAGCAGCCCCTACACTGGGGGAGGAAACACCATATATTTT.

The V call is TRBV6-1, the J call TRBJ2-3, with 12 bases aligning to TRBD2. The CDR3 totals 16 residues. From germline, CDR1 is MNHNS and CDR2 SASEGT. V was pared by 4 bases and J by 7 bases, with 9 bases of the junction left unmatched. The CDR3 region has the DNA TGTGCCAGCAGTGGGGCTAGCGGGAGGGCCGGGTATACGCAGTATTTT. It specifies CASSGASGRAGYTQYF.